This paragraph covers one TCR beta chain sequence. Antigen: not known. Trimming took 4 bases from V and 6 from J; bases not matched to a gene: 11. This CDR3 spans 15 amino acids. Germline V lookup: CDR1 MNHEY, CDR2 SVGAGI. This record belongs to a study of lymphopenia after photon versus proton radiotherapy. Findings and limits, study-wide: Photon-treated patients lost naive T cells and TCR diversity; proton-treated stayed stable.

Profiled with immunoSEQ multiplex PCR; TCRdb holds only in-frame clones, not every one. The table lists 150,000 to 200,000 clones, less than 90% of them singletons. The clonotype was recovered from a middle-aged man with gastric cancer. The sequences come from peripheral blood, collected from a patient treated with photon-based radiotherapy. The chain uses TRBV6-5 and TRBJ2-7, with TRBD2 matching over 8 bases. The CDR3 here is CASSSPGLERIEQYF. CDR3 in DNA: TGTGCCAGCAGTTCACCGGGACTAGAACGTATCGAGCAGTACTTC.